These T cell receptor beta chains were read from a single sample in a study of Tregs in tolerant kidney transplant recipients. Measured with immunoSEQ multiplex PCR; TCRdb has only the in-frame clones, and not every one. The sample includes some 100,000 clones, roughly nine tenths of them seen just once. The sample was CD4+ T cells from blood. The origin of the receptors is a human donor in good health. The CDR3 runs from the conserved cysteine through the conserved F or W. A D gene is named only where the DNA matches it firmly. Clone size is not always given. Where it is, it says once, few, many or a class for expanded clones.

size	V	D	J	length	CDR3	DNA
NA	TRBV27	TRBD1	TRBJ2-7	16	CASSSTGGAISYEQYF	TGTGCCAGCAGTTCGACAGGGGGGGCTATTTCCTACGAGCAGTACTTC
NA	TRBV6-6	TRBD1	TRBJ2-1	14	CASSRGQGVNEQFF	TGTGCCAGCAGCCGCGGACAGGGGGTAAATGAGCAGTTCTTC
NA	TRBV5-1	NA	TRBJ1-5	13	CASSRDSNQPQHF	TGCGCCAGCAGCCGCGATAGCAATCAGCCCCAGCATTTT
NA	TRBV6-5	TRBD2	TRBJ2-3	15	CASCRAGHYPDTQYF	TGTGCCAGCTGTAGAGCGGGGCATTACCCAGATACGCAGTATTTT
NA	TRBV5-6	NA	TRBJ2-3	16	CASSHWRTTGTDTQYF	TGTGCCAGCAGCCATTGGCGGACTACGGGCACAGATACGCAGTATTTT
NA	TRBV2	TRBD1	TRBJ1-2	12	CASDRDRDGYTF	TGTGCCAGCGACCGGGACAGGGATGGCTACACCTTC
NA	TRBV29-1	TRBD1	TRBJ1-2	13	CSAGTGAGYGYTF	TGCAGCGCAGGGACAGGGGCCGGGTATGGCTACACCTTC
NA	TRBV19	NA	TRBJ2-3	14	CASSIVAAADTQYF	TGTGCCAGTAGTATAGTGGCAGCTGCAGATACGCAGTATTTT
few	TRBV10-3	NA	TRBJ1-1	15	CAISESAKWNTEAFF	TGTGCCATCAGTGAGTCGGCCAAGTGGAACACTGAAGCTTTCTTT
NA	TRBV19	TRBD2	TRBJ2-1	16	CASRGLAGGELNEQFF	TGTGCCAGTAGAGGGCTAGCGGGGGGGGAATTGAATGAGCAGTTCTTC
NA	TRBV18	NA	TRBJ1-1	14	CASSPQGGGTEAFF	TGTGCCAGCTCACCCCAGGGCGGGGGGACTGAAGCTTTCTTT
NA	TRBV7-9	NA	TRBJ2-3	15	CASSFKGAQWDTQYF	TGTGCCAGCAGCTTTAAGGGAGCCCAGTGGGATACGCAGTATTTT
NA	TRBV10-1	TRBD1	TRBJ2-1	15	CASSERTGVNNEQFF	TGCGCCAGCAGTGAGAGGACAGGGGTCAACAATGAGCAGTTCTTC
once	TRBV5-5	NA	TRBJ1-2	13	CASSFSGSSAYTF	TGTGCCAGCAGCTTCTCTGGGTCGTCGGCCTACACCTTC
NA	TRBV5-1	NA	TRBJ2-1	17	CASSPTLLRAMYNEQFF	TGCGCCAGCAGCCCTACCTTGTTAAGGGCAATGTACAATGAGCAGTTCTTC
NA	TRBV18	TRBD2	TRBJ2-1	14	CASVGLAGNNEQFF	TGTGCCAGCGTGGGACTAGCGGGGAACAATGAGCAGTTCTTC
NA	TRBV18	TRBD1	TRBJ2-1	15	CASSDSRTGNNEQFF	TGTGCCAGCTCAGACTCGCGGACAGGGAACAATGAGCAGTTCTTC
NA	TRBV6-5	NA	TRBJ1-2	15	CASSYIDRFNYGYTF	TGTGCCAGCAGCTATATTGACAGATTTAACTATGGCTACACCTTC
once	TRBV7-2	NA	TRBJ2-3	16	CASSLGGGVGTDTQYF	TGTGCCAGCAGCTTAGGAGGGGGTGTAGGCACAGATACGCAGTATTTT
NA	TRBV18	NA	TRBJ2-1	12	CASSGTYNEQFF	TGTGCCAGCTCAGGGACCTACAATGAGCAGTTCTTC
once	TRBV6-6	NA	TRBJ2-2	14	CASSSPDNTGELFF	TGTGCCAGCAGTTCCCCGGATAACACCGGGGAGCTGTTTTTT
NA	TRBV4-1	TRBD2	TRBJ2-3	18	CASSPGGLAGAGTDTQYF	TGCGCCAGCAGCCCAGGGGGACTAGCGGGAGCTGGCACAGATACGCAGTATTTT
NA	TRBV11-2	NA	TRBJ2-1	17	CASSLDEAGRAYNEQFF	TGTGCCAGCAGCTTAGATGAGGCGGGACGGGCCTACAATGAGCAGTTCTTC
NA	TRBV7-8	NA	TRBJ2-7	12	CASSPGGYEQYF	TGTGCCAGCAGCCCCGGTGGCTACGAGCAGTACTTC
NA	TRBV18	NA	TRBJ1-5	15	CASSVTLTLSEAQHF	TGTGCCAGCTCAGTGACCTTAACCCTATCCGAAGCCCAGCATTTT
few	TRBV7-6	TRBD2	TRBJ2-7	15	CARHCSAGGLYEQYF	TGTGCCAGACACTGTTCCGCGGGAGGGTTGTACGAGCAGTACTTC